This is a list of T cell receptor beta chains from one sample in a study of radiotherapy plus CTLA-4 blockade in lung cancer. The method was immunoSEQ multiplex PCR; TCRdb's version includes in-frame clones alone and lacks a portion of them. This table holds 13,000 or so clones, around 80% found once. Material: peripheral blood, obtained from a patient treated with radiotherapy plus ipilimumab. All receptors come from a human donor with non-small cell lung cancer that progressed on radiotherapy plus ipilimumab. Both conserved end residues are part of each CDR3. A D gene is named only where the DNA matches it firmly. Where a row states a size, it is once, few, many or the class of an expanded clone; other rows omit it.

d_call	v_call	clone_size	cdr3_length	j_call	cdr3_aa	cdr3_nt
TRBD2	TRBV7-2	NA	15	TRBJ2-1	CASSSTGTNYNEQFF	TGTGCCAGCAGCTCTACCGGGACTAACTACAATGAGCAGTTCTTC
NA	TRBV4-1	NA	18	TRBJ1-3	CASSQDQGLGRAGNTIYF	TGCGCCAGCAGCCAAGACCAAGGTTTGGGCAGAGCTGGAAACACCATATATTTT
TRBD1	TRBV4-2	once	16	TRBJ2-1	CASSQDLTGGYNEQFF	TGTGCCAGCAGCCAAGATTTGACAGGGGGCTACAATGAGCAGTTCTTC
TRBD1	TRBV7-9	NA	15	TRBJ2-1	CASSLGQGVYNEQFF	TGTGCCAGCAGCTTAGGTCAGGGGGTTTACAATGAGCAGTTCTTC
NA	TRBV12-1	NA	16	TRBJ2-1	CASTLHRDRAYNEQFF	TGTGCCAGCACCCTTCACCGGGACAGGGCCTACAATGAGCAGTTCTTC
TRBD1	TRBV5-1	NA	14	TRBJ2-7	CASSTGQGRVEQYF	TGCGCCAGCAGCACAGGACAGGGTCGCGTCGAGCAGTACTTC
NA	TRBV10-3	NA	14	TRBJ1-1	CATAREQGSTEAFF	TGTGCCACCGCTCGAGAACAAGGAAGCACTGAAGCTTTCTTT
TRBD1	TRBV2	few	15	TRBJ2-5	CASTKDRVPQETQYF	TGTGCCAGCACCAAGGACAGGGTCCCCCAAGAGACCCAGTACTTC
NA	TRBV7-9	once	17	TRBJ1-2	CASSLNNPSRTLNGYTF	TGTGCCAGCAGCCTAAACAACCCCAGTCGAACCCTCAATGGCTACACCTTC
TRBD1	TRBV10-3	NA	14	TRBJ2-7	CAISTGQGVYEQYF	TGTGCCATCAGTACCGGACAGGGAGTATACGAGCAGTACTTC
NA	TRBV18	NA	15	TRBJ1-5	CASSPSARGNQPQHF	TGTGCCAGCTCACCCTCTGCGCGGGGGAATCAGCCCCAGCATTTT
NA	TRBV18	NA	12	TRBJ1-1	CAGMGMNTEAFF	TGTGCCGGTATGGGGATGAACACTGAAGCTTTCTTT
NA	TRBV7-6	NA	14	TRBJ2-7	CASSLMVVGSEQYF	TGTGCCAGCAGCTTAATGGTGGTAGGGAGCGAGCAGTACTTC
NA	TRBV21-1	NA	14	TRBJ1-3	CASRLQHARNTIYF	TGTGCCAGCAGGCTACAACACGCACGAAACACCATATATTTT
TRBD2	TRBV5-1	NA	16	TRBJ2-3	CASSRTSGGATDTQYF	TGCGCCAGCAGCCGGACTAGCGGGGGGGCAACAGATACGCAGTATTTT
TRBD2	TRBV4-3	NA	19	TRBJ2-2	CASSQSGTSGVFDTGELFF	TGCGCCAGCAGCCAATCCGGGACTAGCGGGGTATTTGACACCGGGGAGCTGTTTTTT
TRBD1	TRBV9	NA	14	TRBJ1-1	CASSVGPGGSEAFF	TGTGCCAGCAGCGTAGGGCCAGGGGGGTCTGAAGCTTTCTTT
NA	TRBV27	NA	13	TRBJ1-2	CASREGGAWGYTF	TGTGCCAGCAGGGAGGGAGGGGCGTGGGGCTACACCTTC
NA	TRBV18	NA	15	TRBJ1-2	CASSPGSQGKVGYTF	TGTGCCAGCTCACCTGGGTCGCAAGGGAAGGTTGGCTACACCTTC
NA	TRBV18	NA	14	TRBJ1-4	CASSPRAANEKLFF	TGTGCCAGCTCACCCAGGGCCGCTAATGAAAAACTGTTTTTT
NA	TRBV13	NA	17	TRBJ2-4	CASSPNWGAEGKNIQYF	TGTGCCAGCAGCCCCAATTGGGGGGCGGAGGGCAAAAACATTCAGTACTTC
NA	TRBV18	NA	13	TRBJ1-1	CASSPMANTEAFF	TGTGCCAGCTCACCAATGGCGAACACTGAAGCTTTCTTT